The 22 T cell receptor beta chains below all came from one sample that was sequenced in a study of metastatic and nonmetastatic thyroid tumors. No treatment had been given to any patient before thyroid surgery. TCRdb re-analyzed the PCR reads using MiXCR. The sample shows 50,000 or so clones, approximately 24% of them seen only once. The sequencing sample was made of blood. These receptor sequences come from a male donor with papillary thyroid cancer or a benign thyroid nodule (not recorded which). Some clones in this sample may be carry-over from other donors' samples.

This clone came up many times. V usage is TRBV9 and J usage is TRBJ2-5; D may be TRBD2 (6 bases). CDR1 and CDR2 (germline): SGDLS, YYNGEE. V lost 0 bases, J lost 5 bases, and 17 bases lay in between. The CDR3 runs 16 residues. Here the CDR3 reads CASSVGSVGGGETQYF. The CDR3 DNA is TGTGCCAGCAGCGTAGGTTCGGTGGGGGGAGGTGAGACCCAGTACTTC.

In this sample, this clone turned up many times. The chain couples TRBV19 to TRBJ2-7; possible D gene TRBD2, 7 bases. CDR1 is LNHDA and CDR2 is SQIVND in the germline V gene (reference sequence). The V and J ends lost 6 bases and 3 bases respectively, with 9 bases between them. The CDR3 contains 12 residues. DNA for the CDR3: TGTGCCAGTAGAGGGGGGGGCTACGAGCAGTACTTC. Translation gives CASRGGGYEQYF.

Ten or more counts support this clone. The chain employs TRBV12-3 or TRBV12-4 and TRBJ2-7; a possible D gene is TRBD1 (5 bases). V lost 6 bases to trimming and J lost 4 bases, with 10 bases between them. This CDR3 has 12 amino acids. CDR3 in DNA: TGTGCCAGCAGCCAACAGGTTTACGAGCAGTACTTC. Translation: CASSQQVYEQYF.

The chain employs TRBV6-1 and TRBJ2-2; TRBD2 agrees at 9 bases. Germline lookup yields CDR1 MNHNS and CDR2 SASEGT. The CDR3 runs 16 residues. Trimming at V came to 5 bases and at J to 5 bases, leaving 9 bases not matched to a gene. The CDR3 DNA is TGTGCCAGCAGTCGCAAAGCGGGAGGTCAAACCGGGGAGCTGTTTTTT. Its translation: CASSRKAGGQTGELFF.

This clone was seen ten or more times. The CDR3 region is CASYLGLRSYEQYF. The DNA of the CDR3 is TGTGCCAGCTACCTGGGACTCCGATCCTACGAGCAGTACTTC. The chain joins TRBV2 to TRBJ2-7, with D possibly being TRBD2 (6 bases). The CDR3 extends over 14 amino acids. Germline V CDR1 and CDR2: SNHLY, FYNNEI. Trimming removed 8 bases at V and 1 base at J, with 15 bases between.

About this clone itself: With a much larger clone just one base away, this may be a read error. At the DNA level, this CDR3 is encoded by other sequences in the same sample as well. J is TRBJ2-7 and V is TRBV20-1, with D perhaps TRBD2 (7 bases). CDR1 is DFQATT and CDR2 is SNEGSKA in the germline V gene (reference sequence). With 6 bases removed from V and 0 bases from J, the gap between germline ends came to 18 bases. This CDR3 is built from 15 residues. The CDR3 bases are TGCAGTGCCAGAAACCCGCGGGGGCCCTCCTACGAGCAGTACTTC. Protein product: CSARNPRGPSYEQYF.

The gene calls are TRBV7-2 and TRBJ2-7; no reliable D call. Germline CDR1 reads SGHTA; CDR2 reads FQGNSA. There are 13 residues in the CDR3. Trimming stripped 1 base from V and 2 bases from J, with 6 bases between. CDR3 nucleotide sequence: TGTGCCAGCAGCTTAGACAGCGCCTACGAGCAGTACTTC. This encodes CASSLDSAYEQYF.

In its sample, this clone was seen many times. The rearrangement links TRBV7-9 to TRBJ1-1, with D unclear. Germline V gene sequence: CDR1 SEHNR, CDR2 FQNEAQ (reference sequence). This CDR3 spans 12 amino acids. Deletions cut 2 bases from V and 4 bases from J, with 5 bases between. CDR3 residues: CASSLHSTEAFF. The CDR3 DNA reads as TGTGCCAGCAGCTTACATTCCACTGAAGCTTTCTTT.

The rearrangement joins TRBV5-1 to TRBJ1-1, with D perhaps matching TRBD1 (6 bases). The CDR3 is 14 residues long. The germline V and J ends were trimmed by 3 bases and 0 bases, with 9 bases remaining between them. Germline V gene lookup returns CDR1 SGHRS and CDR2 YFSETQ. The CDR3 DNA reads TGCGCCAGCAGCTCCGGACAGTTGAACACTGAAGCTTTCTTT. Amino acids: CASSSGQLNTEAFF.

V gene TRBV6-1 combines with J gene TRBJ1-1, with 7 nucleotides matching TRBD1. Trimming at V came to 7 bases and at J to 1 base, leaving 9 bases not matched to a gene. Germline-derived CDR1 and CDR2 are MNHNS and SASEGT. The CDR3 runs to 15 residues. CDR3 DNA sequence: TGTGCCAGCATTAAGGCCGGGACAGAGAACACTGAAGCTTTCTTT. Translation gives CASIKAGTENTEAFF.

The chain uses TRBV20-1 and TRBJ2-7, with D possibly matching TRBD2 (6 bases). The V and J ends lost 6 bases and 0 bases respectively, with 15 bases between them. Germline values: CDR1 DFQATT, CDR2 SNEGSKA (reference sequence). The CDR3 extends over 14 amino acids. Here the CDR3 DNA reads TGCAGTGCCTACGAGGAGGGTCCCTCCTACGAGCAGTACTTC. It specifies CSAYEEGPSYEQYF.

By share, this clone ranks as medium-sized. This chain links TRBV4-1 with TRBJ1-4; TRBD1 might be the D (5 bases). V dropped 0 bases and J dropped 6 bases, with 8 bases sitting between them. The V gene's germline CDR1 is MGHRA and CDR2 YSYEKL. The CDR3 sequence is 14 residues long. This CDR3 reads CASSQESRDEKLFF. The CDR3 DNA is TGCGCCAGCAGCCAAGAGTCCAGGGATGAAAAACTGTTTTTT.

The sample holds many counts of this clone. The chain has TRBV12-5 and TRBJ2-1; D uncertain. The CDR3 is 11 amino acids. V lost 5 bases and J 6 bases, leaving 5 bases between the germline ends. Looked up from germline, CDR1 is LGHNT and CDR2 is FRNRAP. CDR3 residues: CASGTSNEQFF. The CDR3 DNA is TGTGCTAGTGGTACCTCCAATGAGCAGTTCTTC.

This clone was recorded at least ten times. CDR3 in amino acids: CASSLEGQGVYNEQFF. In DNA, the CDR3 is TGTGCCAGCAGTTTAGAGGGACAGGGGGTCTACAATGAGCAGTTCTTC. The chain joins TRBV27 to TRBJ2-1, with 11 bases identical to TRBD1. Germline CDR1 and CDR2: MNHEY and SMNVEV (reference sequence). V gave up 2 bases and J gave up 3 bases; unmatched junction bases: 3. CDR3 length: 16 residues.

The V gene is TRBV5-1, the J gene TRBJ2-1, with D maybe TRBD1 (6 bases). Per germline, CDR1 SGHRS and CDR2 YFSETQ. Trimming removed 2 bases from V and 4 bases from J, with 10 bases in between. There are 14 residues in the CDR3. The CDR3 sequence: CASSFFDRYNEQFF. CDR3 nucleotide sequence: TGCGCCAGCAGCTTTTTTGACAGGTACAATGAGCAGTTCTTC.

This clone occurred many times. This chain uses TRBV20-1 with TRBJ2-7, with a weak D call TRBD1 (5 bases). The CDR3 consists of 13 residues. Germline-derived CDR1 and CDR2 are DFQATT and SNEGSKA (reference sequence). V shed 0 bases and J shed 2 bases, with 8 bases lying between them. The CDR3 is CSARDQGTYEQYF. CDR3 DNA: TGCAGTGCTAGAGATCAGGGAACCTACGAGCAGTACTTC.

Worth noting for this clone: The junction departs from germline at one end; a sequencing error may be responsible. The chain joins TRBV12-3 or TRBV12-4 to TRBJ2-4; 9 positions match TRBD1. This CDR3 spans 18 amino acids. CDR3 residues: CASSTHLRQGGPKNIKYF. CDR3 sequence (DNA): TGTGCCAGCAGTACCCACTTGAGACAGGGGGGTCCCAAAAACATTAAGTACTTC.

This clone appeared many times. The V and J genes are TRBV29-1 and TRBJ2-7; perhaps TRBD1 as D (7 bases). The V and J ends lost 0 bases and 3 bases respectively, with 15 bases between them. The CDR3 has 15 residues. Germline V gives CDR1 SQVTM, CDR2 ANQGSEA. The DNA for the CDR3 is TGCAGCGTTGAAGATTCGGGGCAGGGGGGCTACGAGCAGTACTTC. This codes for CSVEDSGQGGYEQYF.

This clone occurred many times. This sequence joins TRBV20-1 and TRBJ1-1, with 11 bases fitting TRBD1. The CDR3 contains 15 residues. The germline V gene has CDR1 DFQATT and CDR2 SNEGSKA (reference sequence). The ends lost 5 bases at V and 5 bases at J; junction bases unmatched: 10. This CDR3 reads CSAGTRTGGLTEAFF. CDR3 nucleotide sequence: TGCAGTGCTGGCACAAGGACAGGGGGCTTGACTGAAGCTTTCTTT.

This chain connects TRBV9 to TRBJ2-1; weak D call: TRBD2 (6 bases). CDR3 size: 15 residues. Germline CDR1 reads SGDLS; CDR2 reads YYNGEE. V was trimmed by 4 bases and J by 3 bases, leaving 14 bases between them. CDR3 sequence reads: CASSSSGLSYNEQFF. DNA of the CDR3: TGTGCCAGCAGCTCATCGGGACTGAGCTACAATGAGCAGTTCTTC.

In this sample, this clone turned up many times. The chain has TRBV28 and TRBJ1-5; no reliable D call. The CDR3 sequence is 14 residues long. Germline V gives CDR1 MDHEN, CDR2 SYDVKM. Deletions cut 6 bases from V and 6 bases from J, with 15 bases between. The CDR3 DNA sequence: TGTGCCAGCAGCGACCCTGGGGAAGCTCAGCCCCAGCATTTT. Translation gives CASSDPGEAQPQHF.

This clone was detected ten times or more. A much more abundant neighbour one base away suggests this may be a read error. V and J are TRBV6-4 and TRBJ2-1; 12 nucleotides line up with TRBD2. CDR3 length equals 16 residues. Germline loops: CDR1 MRHNA, CDR2 SNTAGT. V lost 1 base, J lost 8 bases, and 6 bases stayed unmatched. The CDR3 DNA reads TGTGCCAGCAGTGACTTCGCTAGCGGGGGGGGGGATGAGCAGTTCTTC. It is translated as CASSDFASGGGDEQFF.